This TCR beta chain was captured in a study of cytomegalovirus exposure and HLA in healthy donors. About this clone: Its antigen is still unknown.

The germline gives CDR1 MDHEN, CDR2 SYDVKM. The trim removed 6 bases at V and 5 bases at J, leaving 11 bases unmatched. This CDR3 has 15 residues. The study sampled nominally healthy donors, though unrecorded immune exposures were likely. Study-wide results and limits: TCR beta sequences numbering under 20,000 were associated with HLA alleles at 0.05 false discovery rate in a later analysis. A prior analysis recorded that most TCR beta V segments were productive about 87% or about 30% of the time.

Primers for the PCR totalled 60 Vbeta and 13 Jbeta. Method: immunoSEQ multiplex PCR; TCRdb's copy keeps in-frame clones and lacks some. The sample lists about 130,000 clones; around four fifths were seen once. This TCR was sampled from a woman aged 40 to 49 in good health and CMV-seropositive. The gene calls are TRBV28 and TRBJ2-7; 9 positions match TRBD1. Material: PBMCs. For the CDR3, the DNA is TGTGCCAGCAGACCCCCCGGGACAGGGTTCAACGAGCAGTACTTC. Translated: CASRPPGTGFNEQYF. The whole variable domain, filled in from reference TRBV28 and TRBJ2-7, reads DVKVTQSSRYLVKRTGEKVFLECVQDMDHENMFWYRQDPGLGLRLIYFSYDVKMKEKGDIPEGYSVSREKKERFSLILESASTNQTSMYLCASRPPGTGFNEQYFGPGTRLTVT.